This TCR beta chain was observed in a study of identical twins. Each CDR3 protein is one row after TCRdb ran MiXCR on the 5' RACE reads. The table shows some 250,000 distinct CDR3 sequences, with approximately 7.1% occurring only once. The ends lost 0 bases at V and 4 bases at J; junction bases unmatched: 10. The CDR3 is made up of 17 amino acids. Germline values: CDR1 PRHDT, CDR2 FYEKMQ (reference sequence). This same sample was also taken into another study, of T cells expressing NK-cell markers.

Sequencing was carried out using CD8+ T cells sorted from blood. The clonotype originates from a woman under 30 in good health. V and J are TRBV13 and TRBJ2-3; 7 bases fit TRBD2. The CDR3 DNA reads as TGTGCCAGCAGCTTAGGAGGAACTAGCGAGGGGTCAGATACGCAGTATTTT. It encodes CASSLGGTSEGSDTQYF. The whole variable domain, filled in from reference TRBV13 and TRBJ2-3, reads AAGVIQSPRHLIKEKRETATLKCYPIPRHDTVYWYQQGPGQDPQFLISFYEKMQSDKGSIPDRFSAQQFSDYHSELNMSSLELGDSALYFCASSLGGTSEGSDTQYFGPGTRLTVL.